A selection of T cell receptor beta chains follows, all from one sample in a study of blood T cell repertoires in COVID-19. Some clones are missing from TCRdb's copy, which holds only in-frame ones; the method was immunoSEQ multiplex PCR. The data contain 150,000 to 200,000 clones, roughly nine tenths of them singletons. Source material: peripheral blood. The receptor set was obtained from a man in his fifties or sixties with acute or convalescent COVID-19. Both conserved end residues are part of each CDR3. Each record gives: V gene, D gene, clone size, J gene, CDR3 DNA, CDR3 protein. The D gene is left open where the match is weak. Clone size, where shown, is once, few, many, or a class for clones that have expanded.

v_call: TRBV29-1
d_call: TRBD2
clone_size: .
j_call: TRBJ2-3
cdr3_nt: TGCAGCGTTGATGGCGGGGGGGATACGCAGTATTTT
cdr3_aa: CSVDGGGDTQYF

v_call: TRBV7-2
d_call: .
clone_size: .
j_call: TRBJ1-3
cdr3_nt: TGTGCCAGCAGCTCAATAACGAGCTCTGGAAACACCATATATTTT
cdr3_aa: CASSSITSSGNTIYF

v_call: TRBV14
d_call: TRBD1
clone_size: few
j_call: TRBJ1-6
cdr3_nt: TGTGCCAGCAGCCACCCAGGGGGGTCCTATAATTCACCCCTCCACTTT
cdr3_aa: CASSHPGGSYNSPLHF

v_call: TRBV6-2/TRBV6-3
d_call: .
clone_size: .
j_call: TRBJ1-6
cdr3_nt: TGTGCCAGCACCCCCGCGGCAGTCTATAATTCACCCCTCCACTTT
cdr3_aa: CASTPAAVYNSPLHF

v_call: TRBV7-9
d_call: .
clone_size: once
j_call: TRBJ1-1
cdr3_nt: TGTGCCAGCAGCTTAGCTCAGGGAACTGAAGCTTTCTTT
cdr3_aa: CASSLAQGTEAFF

v_call: TRBV28
d_call: TRBD1
clone_size: .
j_call: TRBJ1-2
cdr3_nt: TGTGCCAGCAGTTTAAGGGGGCCAGACTATGGCTACACCTTC
cdr3_aa: CASSLRGPDYGYTF

v_call: TRBV19
d_call: .
clone_size: .
j_call: TRBJ1-4
cdr3_nt: TGTGCCAGTAGTACTTCGGCTAATGAAAAACTGTTTTTT
cdr3_aa: CASSTSANEKLFF

v_call: TRBV7-3
d_call: .
clone_size: .
j_call: TRBJ2-3
cdr3_nt: TGTGCCAGCAGCTTCGGTTTCACAGATACGCAGTATTTT
cdr3_aa: CASSFGFTDTQYF

v_call: TRBV11-2
d_call: TRBD1
clone_size: .
j_call: TRBJ2-2
cdr3_nt: TGTGCCAGCAGATATGACAGGGGGCGGACCACCGGGGAGCTGTTTTTT
cdr3_aa: CASRYDRGRTTGELFF

v_call: TRBV5-1
d_call: TRBD2
clone_size: .
j_call: TRBJ2-1
cdr3_nt: TGCGCCAGCAGCTTGGGGGCGGGGGGCCCGCAGTTCTTC
cdr3_aa: CASSLGAGGPQFF

v_call: TRBV5-5
d_call: .
clone_size: .
j_call: TRBJ1-5
cdr3_nt: TGTGCCAGCAGCGGCGGGGCTACAAGCAATCAGCCCCAGCATTTT
cdr3_aa: CASSGGATSNQPQHF

v_call: TRBV24-1
d_call: .
clone_size: .
j_call: TRBJ1-2
cdr3_nt: TGTGCCACCAGTGACCCGACAGCTAACTATGGCTACACCTTC
cdr3_aa: CATSDPTANYGYTF

v_call: TRBV5-1
d_call: TRBD1
clone_size: once
j_call: TRBJ1-3
cdr3_nt: TGCGCCAGCAGCCCCCAGGGACAGGGCCTCTCTGGAAACACCATATATTTT
cdr3_aa: CASSPQGQGLSGNTIYF

v_call: TRBV5-1
d_call: TRBD1
clone_size: .
j_call: TRBJ1-1
cdr3_nt: TGCGCCAGCGACCGTGGGACAGAGAACACTGAAGCTTTCTTT
cdr3_aa: CASDRGTENTEAFF

v_call: TRBV6-1
d_call: TRBD1
clone_size: .
j_call: TRBJ1-2
cdr3_nt: TGTGCCAGCAGTGATCCGGGACAGGGCGTGGATGGCTACACCTTC
cdr3_aa: CASSDPGQGVDGYTF

v_call: TRBV6-5
d_call: TRBD1
clone_size: .
j_call: TRBJ1-2
cdr3_nt: TGTGCCAGCAGCCAAGGACAGGCGACCGGCTACACCTTC
cdr3_aa: CASSQGQATGYTF

v_call: TRBV9
d_call: .
clone_size: .
j_call: TRBJ2-7
cdr3_nt: TGTGCCAGCAGCGGGGTAAACAGACACGAGCAGTACTTC
cdr3_aa: CASSGVNRHEQYF

v_call: TRBV16
d_call: TRBD1
clone_size: .
j_call: TRBJ2-7
cdr3_nt: TGTGCCAGCAGCCGGGACAGCATCTACGAGCAGTACTTC
cdr3_aa: CASSRDSIYEQYF

v_call: TRBV12-5
d_call: .
clone_size: .
j_call: TRBJ1-4
cdr3_nt: TGTGCTAGTGGTTTGTCCATATCGGGACACAATGAAAAACTGTTTTTT
cdr3_aa: CASGLSISGHNEKLFF

v_call: TRBV19
d_call: TRBD1
clone_size: .
j_call: TRBJ2-2
cdr3_nt: TGTGCCAGTGGACAAGGACAGGGGACCGGGGAGCTGTTTTTT
cdr3_aa: CASGQGQGTGELFF

v_call: TRBV4-2
d_call: .
clone_size: .
j_call: TRBJ1-1
cdr3_nt: TGTGCCAGCAGCCAAGAACGGGTCACCGAGGCTTTCTTT
cdr3_aa: CASSQERVTEAFF

v_call: TRBV27
d_call: TRBD1
clone_size: .
j_call: TRBJ1-2
cdr3_nt: TGTGCCAGCAGTACCGGGACAGGGTCCTTTGGCTACACCTTC
cdr3_aa: CASSTGTGSFGYTF

v_call: TRBV7-8
d_call: .
clone_size: .
j_call: TRBJ2-7
cdr3_nt: TGTGCCAGCAGCCTTCCGGCAGGCGAATGGGAGCAGTACTTC
cdr3_aa: CASSLPAGEWEQYF

v_call: TRBV7-2
d_call: TRBD1
clone_size: .
j_call: TRBJ1-4
cdr3_nt: TGTGCCAGCAGCCTGGACAGGGGAGAGAAAAAACTGTTTTTT
cdr3_aa: CASSLDRGEKKLFF

v_call: TRBV9
d_call: TRBD1
clone_size: .
j_call: TRBJ1-6
cdr3_nt: TGTGCCAGCAGCGGCCGGGACAGGGGGCTCAATTCACCCCTCCACTTT
cdr3_aa: CASSGRDRGLNSPLHF

v_call: TRBV5-1
d_call: TRBD1
clone_size: .
j_call: TRBJ1-1
cdr3_nt: TGCGCCAGCAGCTCAAGACCTCCCCAGGGGACAGTGAACACTGAAGCTTTCTTT
cdr3_aa: CASSSRPPQGTVNTEAFF

v_call: TRBV3-1/TRBV3-2
d_call: .
clone_size: .
j_call: TRBJ1-2
cdr3_nt: TGTGCCAGCAGCCGTACAGGGAGTTGGAACTATGGCTACACCTTC
cdr3_aa: CASSRTGSWNYGYTF

v_call: TRBV4-2
d_call: .
clone_size: .
j_call: TRBJ1-4
cdr3_nt: TGTGCCAGCAGCAGCCCGGGTGGGGAAAAACTGTTTTTT
cdr3_aa: CASSSPGGEKLFF

v_call: TRBV19
d_call: .
clone_size: .
j_call: TRBJ1-1
cdr3_nt: TGTGCCAGTATTGGCGGAATCATTGACACTGAAGCTTTCTTT
cdr3_aa: CASIGGIIDTEAFF

v_call: TRBV5-4
d_call: .
clone_size: .
j_call: TRBJ1-2
cdr3_nt: TGTGCCAGCAGCTTGATAGGGGTGTATGGCTACACCTTC
cdr3_aa: CASSLIGVYGYTF

v_call: TRBV2
d_call: .
clone_size: .
j_call: TRBJ2-1
cdr3_nt: TGTGCCAGCAGTTGGGACGGACTAAACAATGAGCAGTTCTTC
cdr3_aa: CASSWDGLNNEQFF

v_call: TRBV5-4
d_call: .
clone_size: .
j_call: TRBJ2-5
cdr3_nt: TGTGCCAGCAGCTCAGCGGAGACCCAGTACTTC
cdr3_aa: CASSSAETQYF

v_call: TRBV4-1
d_call: TRBD2
clone_size: .
j_call: TRBJ2-2
cdr3_nt: TGCGCCAGCAGCCGGACTAGCGGAAACACCGGGGAGCTGTTTTTT
cdr3_aa: CASSRTSGNTGELFF

v_call: TRBV19
d_call: .
clone_size: once
j_call: TRBJ1-1
cdr3_nt: TGTGCCAGTATCGGGGACACAGGGAAGGAAGCTTTCTTT
cdr3_aa: CASIGDTGKEAFF

v_call: TRBV5-5
d_call: .
clone_size: .
j_call: TRBJ1-1
cdr3_nt: TGTGCCAGCAGCTCAAGCCCCACTGAAGCTTTCTTT
cdr3_aa: CASSSSPTEAFF

v_call: TRBV7-9
d_call: TRBD1
clone_size: .
j_call: TRBJ1-2
cdr3_nt: TGTGCCAGCAGCTCCGGGGACAGGGGGCCTGGCTACACCTTC
cdr3_aa: CASSSGDRGPGYTF

v_call: TRBV24-1
d_call: TRBD2
clone_size: .
j_call: TRBJ2-5
cdr3_nt: TGTGCCACCATGGTTATCGGGGGGGCCTTAAAAAGAGAGACCCAGTACTTC
cdr3_aa: CATMVIGGALKRETQYF

v_call: TRBV7-3
d_call: TRBD1
clone_size: .
j_call: TRBJ2-3
cdr3_nt: TGTGCCAGCAGCTTAGGACAGGGTAATTCAGATACGCAGTATTTT
cdr3_aa: CASSLGQGNSDTQYF

v_call: TRBV11-2
d_call: .
clone_size: .
j_call: TRBJ2-7
cdr3_nt: TGTGCCAGCAGCTTATCCCGGACAGACCTCTCCTACGAGCAGTACTTC
cdr3_aa: CASSLSRTDLSYEQYF

v_call: TRBV6-5
d_call: TRBD1
clone_size: .
j_call: TRBJ1-2
cdr3_nt: TGTGCCAGCAGCCTTCGACAGGGTAACGACGGCTACACCTTC
cdr3_aa: CASSLRQGNDGYTF

v_call: TRBV10-3
d_call: .
clone_size: .
j_call: TRBJ2-2
cdr3_nt: TGTGCCATCAGTGAGTCGATGGCAGCCGGGGCCGGGGAGCTGTTTTTT
cdr3_aa: CAISESMAAGAGELFF

v_call: TRBV9
d_call: TRBD2
clone_size: .
j_call: TRBJ2-5
cdr3_nt: TGTGCCAGCAGCGGGGGACTAGCGGGGGTTGGAGAGACCCAGTACTTC
cdr3_aa: CASSGGLAGVGETQYF

v_call: TRBV27
d_call: .
clone_size: .
j_call: TRBJ1-2
cdr3_nt: TGTGCCAGCAGACCTCGAGCGACAGGAGAGTATGACTACACCTTC
cdr3_aa: CASRPRATGEYDYTF

v_call: TRBV18
d_call: .
clone_size: .
j_call: TRBJ1-1
cdr3_nt: TGTGCCAGCTCCTGGGCGAAAGTGGGCACTGAAGCTTTCTTT
cdr3_aa: CASSWAKVGTEAFF

v_call: TRBV5-6
d_call: .
clone_size: .
j_call: TRBJ1-2
cdr3_nt: TGTGCCAGCAGTAGACAGGACTATGGCTACACCTTC
cdr3_aa: CASSRQDYGYTF

v_call: TRBV7-3
d_call: TRBD1
clone_size: .
j_call: TRBJ2-3
cdr3_nt: TGTGCCAGCAGCTCGGGACAGGGGACAGATACGCAGTATTTT
cdr3_aa: CASSSGQGTDTQYF

v_call: TRBV7-9
d_call: .
clone_size: .
j_call: TRBJ1-5
cdr3_nt: TGTGCCAGCAGCTCGACGGGATGGCAGCCCCAGCATTTT
cdr3_aa: CASSSTGWQPQHF

v_call: TRBV19
d_call: .
clone_size: .
j_call: TRBJ1-1
cdr3_nt: TGTGCCAGTAGTCGAGGCGGGAAGAACACTGAAGCTTTCTTT
cdr3_aa: CASSRGGKNTEAFF

v_call: TRBV7-6
d_call: TRBD2
clone_size: .
j_call: TRBJ2-3
cdr3_nt: TGTGCCAGCAGCGTCACCTTCCTTGGACTAGCGGGGGGCACAGATACGCAGTATTTT
cdr3_aa: CASSVTFLGLAGGTDTQYF

v_call: TRBV7-2
d_call: .
clone_size: .
j_call: TRBJ1-3
cdr3_nt: TGTGCCAGCAGCCCGTCGACAAGAAACACCATATATTTT
cdr3_aa: CASSPSTRNTIYF

v_call: TRBV5-6
d_call: TRBD1
clone_size: once
j_call: TRBJ2-7
cdr3_nt: TGTGCCAGCAGGGGACAGGGAACCTCCTCCTACGAGCAGTACTTC
cdr3_aa: CASRGQGTSSYEQYF

v_call: TRBV4-1
d_call: .
clone_size: .
j_call: TRBJ1-5
cdr3_nt: TGCGCCAGCAGCCAACAAGACAGACAGGAAGATCAGCCCCAGCATTTT
cdr3_aa: CASSQQDRQEDQPQHF